This T cell receptor (beta chain) was identified in a study of cytomegalovirus exposure and HLA in healthy donors. Study-wide points: Many donors shared some public TCRs, even though most TCR sequences were rare. In vitro testing confirmed a few CMV-associated chains as specific for CMV antigens. It was taken for granted in presence/absence analyses that sequencing depth across donors was roughly uniform. A later analysis linked a missense variant in DCLRE1C to the trimming of TCR beta V and J genes.

CDR1 and CDR2 from the germline V gene are SGDLS and YYNGEE. The CDR3 runs 15 residues. The V gene lost 4 bases and the J gene lost 1 base, with 14 bases spanning the gap. The PCR was carried out with 60 Vbeta primers and 13 Jbeta primers. Repertoires were generated with immunoSEQ multiplex PCR, while TCRdb's copy carries only in-frame clones and drops some. The table lists roughly 180,000 clones, roughly four fifths of them singletons. To note about this clone: Its target is unknown.

The source material was PBMCs. The chain employs TRBV9 and TRBJ1-1, with D possibly being TRBD1 (5 bases). The sequence was obtained from a man between 18 and 29 years old in good health and CMV-seronegative. Written as DNA, the CDR3 is TGTGCCAGCAGCCCACATACGGACACGAACACTGAAGCTTTCTTT. It encodes CASSPHTDTNTEAFF.